Below, one T cell receptor beta chain is given with its context. Its antigen remains unknown. This sample is part of a study of shared clonotypes between healthy human individuals. Study results and caveats: Clonotypes shared by all four sorted-subset donors had higher generation probabilities than non-shared clonotypes.

As processed by the authors: Filtering differed because ImmunoSEQ produced junction-only sequences that carried no quality scores. Method: immunoSEQ multiplex PCR; TCRdb's copy keeps in-frame clones and lacks some. V and J calls and clone size come straight from that table; D and trimming were deduced from the DNA. The repertoire includes around 980,000 clones, 78% of them detected once, and roughly 0.57% sits in the top ten. V gave up 5 bases and J gave up 5 bases, with 8 bases separating them. CDR1 SGHTA and CDR2 FQGNSA come from the germline V gene. There are 12 residues in the CDR3. Everyone who donated was a Caucasian adult who lived in Nashville, Tennessee.

The receptor's source is a man aged 18 to 35 in good health. Some clones in this sample may be carry-over from other donors' samples. The V call is TRBV7-2, the J call TRBJ2-3; no reliable D call. Sequenced material: memory CD4+ T cells from PBMCs. Subset meaning: CD45RA-negative fraction. The CDR3 nucleotides are TGTGCCAGCAGCCTCAGTCGAGATACGCAGTATTTT. It specifies CASSLSRDTQYF.